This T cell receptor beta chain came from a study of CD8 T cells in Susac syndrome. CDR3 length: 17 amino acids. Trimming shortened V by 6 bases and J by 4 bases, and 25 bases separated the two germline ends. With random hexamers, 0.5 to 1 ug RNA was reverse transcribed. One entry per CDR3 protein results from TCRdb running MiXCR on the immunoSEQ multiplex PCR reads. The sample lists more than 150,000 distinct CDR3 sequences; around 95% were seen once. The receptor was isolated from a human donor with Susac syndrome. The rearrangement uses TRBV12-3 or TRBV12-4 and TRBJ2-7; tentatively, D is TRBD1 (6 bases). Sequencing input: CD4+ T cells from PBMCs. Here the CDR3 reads CASSPLGAGTLKYEQYF. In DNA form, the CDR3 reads TGTGCCAGCAGCCCTTTAGGTGCCGGGACACTCAAGTACGAGCAGTACTTC.